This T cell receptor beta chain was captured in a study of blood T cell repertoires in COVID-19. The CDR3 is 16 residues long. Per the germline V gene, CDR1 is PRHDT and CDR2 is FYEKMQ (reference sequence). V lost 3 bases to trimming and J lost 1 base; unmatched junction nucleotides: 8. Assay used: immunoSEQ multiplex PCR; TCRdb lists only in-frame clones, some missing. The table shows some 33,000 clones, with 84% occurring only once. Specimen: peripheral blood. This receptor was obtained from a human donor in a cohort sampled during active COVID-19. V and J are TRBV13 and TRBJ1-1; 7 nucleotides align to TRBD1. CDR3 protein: CASSLGRGVGNTEAFF. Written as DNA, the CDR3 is TGTGCCAGCAGCTTGGGCAGGGGGGTTGGGAACACTGAAGCTTTCTTT.